The clone carrying this TCR beta chain was detected many times. TCRdb called the RT-PCR reads again in MiXCR, with one record for every CDR3 protein. The profile covers about 680,000 distinct CDR3 sequences, with 12% to 15% appearing a single time and roughly 3.9% taken by the ten largest. The V gene's germline CDR1 is DFQATT and CDR2 SNEGSKA (reference sequence). The length of the CDR3 is 13 residues. The germline V and J ends were trimmed by 4 bases and 4 bases, with 10 bases remaining between them. This receptor was obtained from a female donor in good health, serving as a healthy control. This chain connects TRBV20-1 to TRBJ2-2; D may be TRBD1 (8 bases). Sequencing input: memory CD4+ T cells from blood. Here the CDR3 reads CSANRGGTGELFF. In DNA form, the CDR3 reads TGCAGTGCTAACAGGGGGGGCACCGGGGAGCTGTTTTTT.